The 23 T cell receptor beta chains listed next were all sequenced from one sample in a study of control samples from healthy donors and cancer patients. Using immunoSEQ multiplex PCR, the repertoire was profiled, and TCRdb retains in-frame clones only, with some absent. The table has 80,000 to 100,000 clones, over 85% seen once; the top ten hold around 3%. The sample was blood. These receptors all stem from a human donor in good health. The donor label of this sample is uncertain.

V is TRBV7-3 and J is TRBJ1-1; 8 bases line up with TRBD1. After removal of 8 bases from V and 0 bases from J, the junction contained 2 bases not matched to a gene. Looked up from germline, CDR1 is SGHTA and CDR2 is FQGTGA. The CDR3 totals 13 residues. The CDR3 here is CASGQGLNTEAFF. The CDR3 DNA follows: TGTGCCAGCGGACAGGGCTTGAACACTGAAGCTTTCTTT.

This chain joins TRBV3-1 (or the pseudogene TRBV3-2) and TRBJ1-4, with a possible D match to TRBD1 (5 bases). Germline V CDR1 and CDR2: LGHDT, YNNKEL (reference sequence). This CDR3 contains 16 residues. Trimming removed 3 bases from V and 2 bases from J, with 13 bases in between. The chain's CDR3 is CASSQRRGSTNEKLFF. In DNA, the CDR3 is TGTGCCAGCAGCCAGAGAAGGGGTTCTACTAATGAAAAACTGTTTTTT.

This clone came up many times. This rearrangement joins TRBV15 to TRBJ1-5, with unresolved D. The CDR3 runs 12 residues. From germline, CDR1 is LNHNV and CDR2 YYDKDF (reference sequence). Trimming removed 0 bases from V and 7 bases from J, with 4 bases in between. The CDR3 region is CATSRDFQPQHF. The CDR3 nucleotides read TGTGCCACCAGCAGAGATTTCCAGCCCCAGCATTTT.

The chain joins TRBV9 to TRBJ2-7; 7 bases are a match to TRBD1. The V segment lost 4 bases and the J segment 7 bases; nucleotides outside the gene matches: 14. CDR3 length: 15 residues. Germline CDR1 SGDLS, CDR2 YYNGEE. CDR3 region: CASSQPERGPGEQYV. In nucleotides, the CDR3 is TGTGCCAGCAGCCAACCGGAGAGGGGGCCAGGGGAGCAGTACGTC.

The rearrangement links TRBV12-3 or TRBV12-4 to TRBJ2-7, with D uncertain. Trimming stripped 4 bases from V and 5 bases from J, with 9 bases between. There are 12 residues in the CDR3. CDR3 sequence reads: CASSSRSHEQYF. The CDR3 DNA is TGTGCCAGCAGTTCCCGTTCCCACGAGCAGTACTTC.

This sequence joins TRBV9 and TRBJ2-1, with D unclear. The CDR3 totals 13 residues. CDR1 and CDR2 (germline): SGDLS, YYNGEE. Trimming pared 5 bases from V and 6 bases from J, leaving 12 bases between. CDR3 nucleotides: TGTGCCAGCAGTGTGGCAGCCTTCAATGAGCAGTTCTTC. Translated: CASSVAAFNEQFF. Variable domain in full (rest from reference TRBV9 and TRBJ2-1): DSGVTQTPKHLITATGQRVTLRCSPRSGDLSVYWYQQSLDQGLQFLIQYYNGEERAKGNILERFSAQQFPDLHSELNLSSLELGDSALYFCASSVAAFNEQFFGPGTRLTVL.

This rearrangement joins TRBV19 to TRBJ1-3; no clear D gene. V lost 5 bases to trimming and J lost 4 bases, with 12 bases between them. Germline V gene lookup returns CDR1 LNHDA and CDR2 SQIVND (reference sequence). The CDR3 has 14 amino acids. This chain's CDR3 is CASSPIRPGNTIYF. In nucleotides, the CDR3 is TGTGCCAGTAGTCCGATACGACCGGGAAACACCATATATTTT. Supplemented by reference TRBV19 and TRBJ1-3, the full variable domain reads DGGITQSPKYLFRKEGQNVTLSCEQNLNHDAMYWYRQDPGQGLRLIYYSQIVNDFQKGDIAEGYSVSREKKESFPLTVTSAQKNPTAFYLCASSPIRPGNTIYFGEGSWLTVV.

The chain links TRBV30 to TRBJ2-3, with 7 positions matching TRBD1. V was pared by 0 bases and J by 4 bases, with 13 bases of the junction left unmatched. CDR3 length: 17 residues. The germline V gene has CDR1 GTSNPN and CDR2 SVGIG (reference sequence). CDR3 protein: CAWSVQRTGIHPDTQYF. In nucleotides, the CDR3 is TGTGCCTGGAGTGTACAACGGACAGGTATCCATCCAGATACGCAGTATTTT.

The rearrangement uses TRBV7-8 and TRBJ2-7; 10 bases line up with TRBD2. The length of the CDR3 is 17 residues. Germline V gene sequence: CDR1 SGHVS, CDR2 FQNEAQ. The junction had 8 bases not matched to a gene; V was cut back by 1 base and J by 2 bases. CDR3 sequence (DNA): TGTGCCAGCAGCTTAGGGGGCCTAGCGGGGGTTACCTACGAGCAGTACTTC. Translating it yields CASSLGGLAGVTYEQYF.

The chain joins TRBV28 to TRBJ1-1; 7 bases line up with TRBD1. Germline CDR1 reads MDHEN; CDR2 reads SYDVKM. J lost 4 bases, V lost 4 bases, and 12 bases had no gene match. This CDR3 has 16 amino acids. CDR3 amino acids: CASSWGRGWTSTEAFF. In nucleotides, the CDR3 is TGTGCCAGCAGTTGGGGCAGGGGGTGGACGAGCACTGAAGCTTTCTTT.

The V and J genes are TRBV29-1 and TRBJ2-3; D is unclear. The CDR3 contains 13 residues. V shed 8 bases and J shed 0 bases, with 12 bases lying between them. Germline V gene lookup returns CDR1 SQVTM and CDR2 ANQGSEA. Here the CDR3 reads CSLIVTSTDTQYF. CDR3 nucleotides: TGCAGCCTCATTGTTACTAGCACAGATACGCAGTATTTT.

CDR3 sequence: CASRAFDNEQFF. Written as DNA, the CDR3 is TGTGCCAGCAGAGCTTTTGACAATGAGCAGTTCTTC. The V call is TRBV2, the J call TRBJ2-1; D not resolved. The CDR3 loop spans 12 amino acids. V was pared by 6 bases and J by 5 bases, with 8 bases between. CDR1 and CDR2 (germline): SNHLY, FYNNEI.

The chain joins TRBV18 to TRBJ1-5, with 10 bases matching TRBD1. The J segment lost 6 bases and the V segment lost 5 bases, leaving 10 bases of the junction unmatched. From germline, CDR1 is KGHSH and CDR2 LQKENI. This CDR3 is built from 16 residues. CDR3 sequence reads: CASSADRGLQGQPQHF. The CDR3 DNA is TGTGCCAGCTCAGCGGACAGGGGGTTACAAGGTCAGCCCCAGCATTTT.

The rearrangement joins TRBV4-3 to TRBJ1-1; tentatively, D is TRBD1 (6 bases). The CDR3 has 15 residues. Trimming left V 0 bases short and J 10 bases short, with 18 bases between. Germline V gene lookup returns CDR1 LGHNA and CDR2 YSLEER. The CDR3 sequence: CASSQDKQGNLPAFF. DNA for the CDR3: TGCGCCAGCAGCCAAGATAAACAGGGTAACTTACCAGCTTTCTTT.

This chain connects TRBV12-5 to TRBJ2-1; 7 bases map to TRBD1. The CDR3 spans 17 residues. CDR1 is LGHNT, CDR2 FRNRAP, per germline. J was trimmed by 0 bases and V by 1 base; bases with no gene match: 6. The CDR3 sequence: CASGLAGTASSYNEQFF. The CDR3, as DNA: TGTGCTAGTGGTTTGGCCGGGACAGCTAGCTCCTACAATGAGCAGTTCTTC.

The J gene is TRBJ2-5, the V gene TRBV7-6, with TRBD2 as a possible D gene (5 bases). Trimming stripped 5 bases from V and 5 bases from J, with 12 bases between. Germline V gene lookup returns CDR1 SGHVS and CDR2 FNYEAQ. The CDR3 is made up of 13 amino acids. The CDR3 sequence: CASSAGLVETQYF. CDR3 bases: TGTGCCAGCAGCGCAGGACTGGTCGAGACCCAGTACTTC.

This clone was detected only once. The genes are TRBV27 and TRBJ2-6, with D hard to call. Trimming stripped 2 bases from V and 2 bases from J, with 4 bases between. The germline CDR1 and CDR2 sequences are MNHEY and SMNVEV (reference sequence). The CDR3 loop spans 14 amino acids. CDR3 residues: CASSLNPGANVLTF. Written as DNA, the CDR3 is TGTGCCAGCAGTTTAAATCCTGGGGCCAACGTCCTGACTTTC. Full variable domain (rest looked up from reference TRBV27 and TRBJ2-6): EAQVTQNPRYLITVTGKKLTVTCSQNMNHEYMSWYRQDPGLGLRQIYYSMNVEVTDKGDVPEGYKVSRKEKRNFPLILESPSPNQTSLYFCASSLNPGANVLTFGAGSRLTVL.

The genes are TRBV12-5 and TRBJ1-3, with 9 bases fitting TRBD1. Trimming took 3 bases from V and 3 from J; bases not matched to a gene: 6. This CDR3 comprises 16 residues. CDR1 is LGHNT and CDR2 is FRNRAP in the germline V gene. The chain's CDR3 is CASGLTGTGIGNTIYF. The CDR3 region has the DNA TGTGCTAGTGGTTTAACCGGGACAGGGATTGGAAACACCATATATTTT.

The gene calls are TRBV24-1 and TRBJ2-3, with no clear D. V was trimmed by 0 bases and J by 4 bases, leaving 13 bases between them. The CDR3 runs to 16 residues. CDR1 and CDR2 (germline): KGHDR, SFDVKD. The chain's CDR3 is CATSDLSPYHADTQYF. DNA of the CDR3: TGTGCCACCAGTGATTTGAGTCCTTACCACGCAGATACGCAGTATTTT.

The gene calls are TRBV12-3 or TRBV12-4 and TRBJ1-1; 7 bases are shared with TRBD1. J was trimmed by 3 bases and V by 7 bases; bases with no gene match: 5. The CDR3 runs 13 residues. The CDR3 region is CASTLDRDTEAFF. The CDR3 bases are TGTGCCAGCACCTTAGACAGGGACACTGAAGCTTTCTTT.

V is TRBV12-3 or TRBV12-4 and J is TRBJ1-1; a weak D match, TRBD1 (5 bases). This CDR3 comprises 13 residues. The V end was cut by 6 bases, the J end by 1 base, with 9 bases between. CDR3 protein: CASSPRGNTEAFF. The CDR3 DNA reads TGTGCCAGCAGCCCGAGGGGGAACACTGAAGCTTTCTTT.

The chain has TRBV18 and TRBJ2-2; 7 nucleotides align to TRBD1. CDR3 size: 16 residues. Germline V gives CDR1 KGHSH, CDR2 LQKENI. V trimming: 3 bases; J trimming: 1 base; junction bases outside the gene matches: 5. The CDR3 spells CASSPRDRENTGELFF. The CDR3 DNA is TGTGCCAGCTCACCCCGGGACAGAGAGAACACCGGGGAGCTGTTTTTT.

The gene calls are TRBV6-5 and TRBJ2-3; 9 bases match TRBD1. Per the germline V gene, CDR1 is MNHEY and CDR2 is SVGAGI. Trimming at V came to 6 bases and at J to 1 base, leaving 2 bases not matched to a gene. The CDR3 runs to 14 residues. CDR3: CASRWTGGTDTQYF. CDR3 coding DNA: TGTGCCAGCAGATGGACAGGGGGCACAGATACGCAGTATTTT.